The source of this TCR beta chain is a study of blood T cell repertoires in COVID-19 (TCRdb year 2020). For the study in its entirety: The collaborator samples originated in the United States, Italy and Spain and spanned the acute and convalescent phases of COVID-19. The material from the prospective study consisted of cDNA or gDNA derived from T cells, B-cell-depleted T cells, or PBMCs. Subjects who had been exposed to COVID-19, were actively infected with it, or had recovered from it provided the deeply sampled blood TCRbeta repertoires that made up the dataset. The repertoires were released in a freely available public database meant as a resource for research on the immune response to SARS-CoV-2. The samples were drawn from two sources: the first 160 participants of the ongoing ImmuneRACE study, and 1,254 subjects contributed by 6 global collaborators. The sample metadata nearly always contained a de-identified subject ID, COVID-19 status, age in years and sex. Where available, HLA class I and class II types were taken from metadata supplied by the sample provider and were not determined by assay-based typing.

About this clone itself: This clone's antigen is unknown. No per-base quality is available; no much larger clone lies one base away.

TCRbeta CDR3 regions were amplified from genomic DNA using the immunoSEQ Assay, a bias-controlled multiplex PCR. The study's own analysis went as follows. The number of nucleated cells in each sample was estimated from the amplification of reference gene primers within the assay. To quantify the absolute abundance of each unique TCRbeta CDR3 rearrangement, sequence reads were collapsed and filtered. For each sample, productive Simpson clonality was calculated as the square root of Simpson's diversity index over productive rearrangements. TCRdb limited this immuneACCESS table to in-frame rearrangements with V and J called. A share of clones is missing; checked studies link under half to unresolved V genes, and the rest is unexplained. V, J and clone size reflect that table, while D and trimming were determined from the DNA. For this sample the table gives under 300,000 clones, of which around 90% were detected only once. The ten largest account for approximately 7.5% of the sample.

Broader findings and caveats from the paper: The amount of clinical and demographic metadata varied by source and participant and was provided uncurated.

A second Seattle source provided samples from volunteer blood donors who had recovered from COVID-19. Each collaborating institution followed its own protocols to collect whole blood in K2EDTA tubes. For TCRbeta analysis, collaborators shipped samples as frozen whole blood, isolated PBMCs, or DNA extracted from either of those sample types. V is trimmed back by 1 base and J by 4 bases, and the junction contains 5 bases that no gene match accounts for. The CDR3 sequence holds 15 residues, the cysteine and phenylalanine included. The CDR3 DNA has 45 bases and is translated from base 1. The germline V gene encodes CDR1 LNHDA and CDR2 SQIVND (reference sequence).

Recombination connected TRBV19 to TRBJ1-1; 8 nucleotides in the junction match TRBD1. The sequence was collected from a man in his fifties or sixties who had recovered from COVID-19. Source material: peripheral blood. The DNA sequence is TGTGCCAGTAGTATAGGGACAGGGTGGTTCACTGAAGCTTTCTTT. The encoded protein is CASSIGTGWFTEAFF.